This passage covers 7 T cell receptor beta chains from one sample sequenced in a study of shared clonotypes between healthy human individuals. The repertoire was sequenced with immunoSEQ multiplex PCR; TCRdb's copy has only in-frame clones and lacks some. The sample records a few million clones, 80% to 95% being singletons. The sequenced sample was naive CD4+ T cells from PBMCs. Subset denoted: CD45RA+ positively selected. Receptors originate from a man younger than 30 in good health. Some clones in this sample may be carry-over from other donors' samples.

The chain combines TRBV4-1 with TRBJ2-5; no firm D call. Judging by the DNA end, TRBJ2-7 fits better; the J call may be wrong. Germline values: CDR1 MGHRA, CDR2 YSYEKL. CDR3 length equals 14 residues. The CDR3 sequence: CASSQASSSYEQYF. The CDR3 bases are TGCGCCAGCAGCCAAGCTTCTAGCTCCTACGAGCAGTACTTC.

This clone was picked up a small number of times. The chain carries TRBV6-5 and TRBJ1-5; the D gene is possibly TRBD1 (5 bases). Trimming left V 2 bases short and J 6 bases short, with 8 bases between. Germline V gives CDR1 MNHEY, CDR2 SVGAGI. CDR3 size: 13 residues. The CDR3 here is CASSYGTSQPQHF. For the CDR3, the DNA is TGTGCCAGCAGTTACGGGACCAGTCAGCCCCAGCATTTT.

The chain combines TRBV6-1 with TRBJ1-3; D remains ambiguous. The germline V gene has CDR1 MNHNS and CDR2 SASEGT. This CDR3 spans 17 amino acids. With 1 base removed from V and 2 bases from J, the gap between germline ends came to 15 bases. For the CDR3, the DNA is TGTGCCAGCAGTGAAGTAAGTTATACTCTGGCTGGAAACACCATATATTTT. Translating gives CASSEVSYTLAGNTIYF.

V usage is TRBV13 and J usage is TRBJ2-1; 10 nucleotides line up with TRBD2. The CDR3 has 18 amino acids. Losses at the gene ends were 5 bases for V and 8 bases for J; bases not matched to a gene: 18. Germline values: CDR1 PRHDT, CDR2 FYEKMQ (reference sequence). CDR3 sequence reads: CASSHGLAVVSKRDEQFF. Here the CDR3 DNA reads TGTGCCAGCAGCCATGGACTAGCGGTGGTCTCCAAGAGGGATGAGCAGTTCTTC.

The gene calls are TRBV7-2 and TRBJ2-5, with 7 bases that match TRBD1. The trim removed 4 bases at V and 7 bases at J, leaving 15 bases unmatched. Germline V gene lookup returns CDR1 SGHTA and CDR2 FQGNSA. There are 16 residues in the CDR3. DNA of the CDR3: TGTGCCAGCAGCTCTGCCCTTGGACAGGCATCTGGGACCCAGTACTTC. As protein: CASSSALGQASGTQYF.

As DNA, the CDR3 is TGTGCCAGTAGTATAGACAACTACCAGCCCCAGCATTTT. Protein sequence: CASSIDNYQPQHF. This chain joins TRBV19 and TRBJ1-5; no definite D call. The CDR3 runs 13 residues. The germline V gene encodes CDR1 LNHDA and CDR2 SQIVND (reference sequence). V was cut by 0 bases and J by 7 bases, with 7 bases left in between.

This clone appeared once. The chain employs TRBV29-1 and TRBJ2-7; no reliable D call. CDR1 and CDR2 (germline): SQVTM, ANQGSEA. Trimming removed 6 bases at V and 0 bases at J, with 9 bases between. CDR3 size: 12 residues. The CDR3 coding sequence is TGCAGCGTGTTCAGTTACTCCTACGAGCAGTACTTC. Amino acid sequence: CSVFSYSYEQYF.